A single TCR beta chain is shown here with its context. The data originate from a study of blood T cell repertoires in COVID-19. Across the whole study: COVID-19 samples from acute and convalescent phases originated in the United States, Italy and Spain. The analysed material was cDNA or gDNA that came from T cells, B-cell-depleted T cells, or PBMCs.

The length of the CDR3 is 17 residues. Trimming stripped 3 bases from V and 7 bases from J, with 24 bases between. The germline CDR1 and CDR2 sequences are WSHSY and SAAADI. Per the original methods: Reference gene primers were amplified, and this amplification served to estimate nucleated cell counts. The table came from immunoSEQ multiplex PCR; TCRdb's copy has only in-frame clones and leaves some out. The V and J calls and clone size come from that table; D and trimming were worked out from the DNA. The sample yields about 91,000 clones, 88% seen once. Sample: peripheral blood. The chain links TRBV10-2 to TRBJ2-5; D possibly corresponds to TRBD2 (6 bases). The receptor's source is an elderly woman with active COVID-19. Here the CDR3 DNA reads TGCGCCAGCAGTGACCCGTCGAGACTAGGAATGGGGCGGACCCAGTACTTC. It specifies CASSDPSRLGMGRTQYF.